This T cell receptor (beta chain) was recorded in a study of T cell changes during pregnancy in multiple sclerosis. The CDR3 contains 16 residues. V shed 0 bases and J 4 bases; nucleotides not matched to a gene: 3. The V gene's germline CDR1 is SGHRS and CDR2 YFSETQ. TCRdb's table, derived via immunoSEQ multiplex PCR, lists solely in-frame clones and lacks some. Of approximately 80,000 clones detected, approximately 92% appear once; the ten largest clones hold 0.75%. Here the sequenced sample was peripheral blood, taken in the second trimester of pregnancy. The sequence was collected from a female donor in good health, enrolled as a control in a pregnancy study. The rearrangement joins TRBV5-1 to TRBJ2-1; 11 bases match TRBD2. The CDR3: CASSLALAGGYNEQFF. In DNA form, the CDR3 reads TGCGCCAGCAGCTTGGCCCTAGCGGGGGGTTACAATGAGCAGTTCTTC.